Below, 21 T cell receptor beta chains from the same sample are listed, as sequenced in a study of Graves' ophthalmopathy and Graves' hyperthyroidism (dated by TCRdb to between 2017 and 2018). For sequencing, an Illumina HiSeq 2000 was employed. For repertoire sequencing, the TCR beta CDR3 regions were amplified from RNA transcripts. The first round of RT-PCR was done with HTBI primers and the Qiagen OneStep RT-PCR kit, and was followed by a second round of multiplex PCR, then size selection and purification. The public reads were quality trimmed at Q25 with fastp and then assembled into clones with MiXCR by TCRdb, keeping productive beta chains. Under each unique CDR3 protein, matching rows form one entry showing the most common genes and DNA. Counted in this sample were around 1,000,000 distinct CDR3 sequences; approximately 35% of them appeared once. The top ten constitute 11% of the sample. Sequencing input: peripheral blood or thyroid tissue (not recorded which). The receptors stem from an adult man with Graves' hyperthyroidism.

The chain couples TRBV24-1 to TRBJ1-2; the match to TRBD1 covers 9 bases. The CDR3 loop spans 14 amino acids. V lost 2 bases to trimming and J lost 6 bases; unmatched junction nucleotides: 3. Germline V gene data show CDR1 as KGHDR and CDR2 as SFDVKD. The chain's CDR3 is CATSDWTGADGYTF. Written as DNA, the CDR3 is TGTGCCACCAGTGATTGGACAGGGGCAGATGGCTACACCTTC.

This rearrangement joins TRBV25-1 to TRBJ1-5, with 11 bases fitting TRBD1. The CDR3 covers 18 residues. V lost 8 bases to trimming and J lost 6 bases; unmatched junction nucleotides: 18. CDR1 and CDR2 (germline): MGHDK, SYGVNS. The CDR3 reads CASGESSPDRGQFQPQHF. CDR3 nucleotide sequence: TGTGCCAGCGGAGAGAGCAGTCCGGACAGGGGGCAATTTCAGCCCCAGCATTTT.

CDR3 in DNA: TGCAGCTTGTTGCGGTCCGGGCAAGGCAATCGCTACACCTTC. Protein sequence: CSLLRSGQGNRYTF. This chain links TRBV29-1 with TRBJ1-2; D gene unclear. Germline-derived CDR1 and CDR2 are SQVTM and ANQGSEA. Deletions cut 8 bases from V and 9 bases from J, with 25 bases between. The CDR3 covers 14 residues.

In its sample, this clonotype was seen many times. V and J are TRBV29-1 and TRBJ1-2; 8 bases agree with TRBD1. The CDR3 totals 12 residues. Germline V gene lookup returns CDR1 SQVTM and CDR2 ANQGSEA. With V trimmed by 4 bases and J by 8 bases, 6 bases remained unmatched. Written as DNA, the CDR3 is TGCAGCGTTGGGACAGGGAGTTTCGGCTACACCTTC. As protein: CSVGTGSFGYTF.

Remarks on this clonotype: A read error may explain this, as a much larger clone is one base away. CDR3 in amino acids: CASSPLSGSSYGQYF. As DNA, the CDR3 is TGTGCCAGCAGCCCACTCTCGGGGAGCTCCTACGGGCAGTACTTC. This chain joins TRBV7-7 and TRBJ2-7, with a possible D match to TRBD2 (5 bases). There are 15 residues in the CDR3. Germline CDR1 and CDR2: SSHAT and FNYEAQ (reference sequence).

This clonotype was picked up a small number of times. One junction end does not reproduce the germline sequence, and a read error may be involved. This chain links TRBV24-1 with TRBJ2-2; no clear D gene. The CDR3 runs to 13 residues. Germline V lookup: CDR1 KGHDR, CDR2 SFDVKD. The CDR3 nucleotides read TGTGCCAGCAGTTTAAAAGCGACCGGGGAGCTGTTTTTT. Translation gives CASSLKATGELFF.

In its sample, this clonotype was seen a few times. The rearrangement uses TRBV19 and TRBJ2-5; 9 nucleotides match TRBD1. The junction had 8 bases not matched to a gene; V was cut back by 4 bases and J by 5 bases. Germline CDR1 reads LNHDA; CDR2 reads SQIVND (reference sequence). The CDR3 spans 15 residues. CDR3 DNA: TGTGCCAGTAGTACCCCGACAGGGGGGTCCGAGACCCAGTACTTC. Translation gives CASSTPTGGSETQYF.

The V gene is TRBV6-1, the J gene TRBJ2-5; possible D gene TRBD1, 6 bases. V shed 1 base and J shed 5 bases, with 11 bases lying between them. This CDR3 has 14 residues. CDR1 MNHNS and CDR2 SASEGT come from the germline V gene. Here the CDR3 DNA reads TGTGCCAGCAGTGAAGGGGGGCATTGGGAGACCCAGTACTTC. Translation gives CASSEGGHWETQYF.

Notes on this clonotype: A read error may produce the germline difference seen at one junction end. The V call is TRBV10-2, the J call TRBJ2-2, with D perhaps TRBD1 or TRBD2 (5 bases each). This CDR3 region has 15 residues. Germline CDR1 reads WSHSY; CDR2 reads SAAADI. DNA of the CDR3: TGTGCCAGCAGTTACTCGGATCTGGGACCCGGGGAGCTGTTTTTT. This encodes CASSYSDLGPGELFF.

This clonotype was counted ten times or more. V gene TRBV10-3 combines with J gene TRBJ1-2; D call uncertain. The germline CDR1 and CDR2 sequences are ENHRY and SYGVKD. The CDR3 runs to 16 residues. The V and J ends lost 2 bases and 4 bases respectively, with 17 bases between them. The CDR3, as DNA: TGTGCCATCAGTGAGGTGGTAGTATCGGGGAGCTATGGCTACACCTTC. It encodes CAISEVVVSGSYGYTF.

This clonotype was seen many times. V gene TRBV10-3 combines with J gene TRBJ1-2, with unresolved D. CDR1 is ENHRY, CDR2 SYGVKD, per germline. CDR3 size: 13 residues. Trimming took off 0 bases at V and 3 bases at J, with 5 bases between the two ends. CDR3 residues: CAISESEDYGYTF. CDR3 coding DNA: TGTGCCATCAGTGAGTCGGAAGACTATGGCTACACCTTC.

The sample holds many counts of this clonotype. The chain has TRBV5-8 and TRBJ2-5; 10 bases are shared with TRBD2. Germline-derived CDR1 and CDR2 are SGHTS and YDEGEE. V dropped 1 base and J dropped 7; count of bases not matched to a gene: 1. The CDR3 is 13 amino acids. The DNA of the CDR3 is TGTGCCAGCAGCTTGAGGACTAGCGGGACCCAGTACTTC. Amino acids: CASSLRTSGTQYF. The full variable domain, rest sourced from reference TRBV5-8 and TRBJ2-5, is EAGVTQSPTHLIKTRGQQATLRCSPISGHTSVYWYQQALGLGLQFLLWYDEGEERNRGNFPPRFSGRQFPNYSSELNVNALELEDSALYLCASSLRTSGTQYFGPGTRLLVL.

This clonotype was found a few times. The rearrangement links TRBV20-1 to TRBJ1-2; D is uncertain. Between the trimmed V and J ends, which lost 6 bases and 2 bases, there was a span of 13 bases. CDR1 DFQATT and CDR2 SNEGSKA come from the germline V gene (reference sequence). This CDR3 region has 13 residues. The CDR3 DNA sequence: TGCAGTGCCCCTTTTGGCGGGAACTATGGCTACACCTTC. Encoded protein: CSAPFGGNYGYTF.

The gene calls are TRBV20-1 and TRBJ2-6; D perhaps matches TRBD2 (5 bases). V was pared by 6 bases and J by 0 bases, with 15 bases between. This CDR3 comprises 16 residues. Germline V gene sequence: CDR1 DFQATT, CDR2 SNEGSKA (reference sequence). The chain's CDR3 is CSARKGGSSGANVLTF. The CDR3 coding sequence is TGCAGTGCCCGAAAGGGTGGGAGCTCTGGGGCCAACGTCCTGACTTTC.

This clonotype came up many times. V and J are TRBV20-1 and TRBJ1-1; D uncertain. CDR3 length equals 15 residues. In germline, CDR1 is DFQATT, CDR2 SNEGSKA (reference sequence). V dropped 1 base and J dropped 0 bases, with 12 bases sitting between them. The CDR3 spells CSARGASHMNTEAFF. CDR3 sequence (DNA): TGCAGTGCTAGAGGGGCCAGTCACATGAACACTGAAGCTTTCTTT.

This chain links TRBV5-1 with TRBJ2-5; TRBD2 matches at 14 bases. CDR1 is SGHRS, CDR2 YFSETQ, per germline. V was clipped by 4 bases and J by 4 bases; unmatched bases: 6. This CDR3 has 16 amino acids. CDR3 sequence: CASSPRLAGGTETQYF. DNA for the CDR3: TGCGCCAGCAGCCCAAGACTAGCGGGGGGGACAGAGACCCAGTACTTC.

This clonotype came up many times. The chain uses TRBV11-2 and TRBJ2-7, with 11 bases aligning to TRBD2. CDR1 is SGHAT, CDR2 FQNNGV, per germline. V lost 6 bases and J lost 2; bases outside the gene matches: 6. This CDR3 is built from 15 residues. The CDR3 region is CASRKTSGETYEQYF. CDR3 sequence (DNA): TGTGCCAGCAGAAAGACTAGCGGGGAGACCTACGAGCAGTACTTC.

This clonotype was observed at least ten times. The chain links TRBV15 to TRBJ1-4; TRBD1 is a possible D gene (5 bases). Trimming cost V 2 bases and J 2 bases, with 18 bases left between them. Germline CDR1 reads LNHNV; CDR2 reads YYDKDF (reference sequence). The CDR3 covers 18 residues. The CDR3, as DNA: TGTGCCACCAGCAGACCCTTTGGGGCCCCCGTCACTAATGAAAAACTGTTTTTT. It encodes CATSRPFGAPVTNEKLFF.

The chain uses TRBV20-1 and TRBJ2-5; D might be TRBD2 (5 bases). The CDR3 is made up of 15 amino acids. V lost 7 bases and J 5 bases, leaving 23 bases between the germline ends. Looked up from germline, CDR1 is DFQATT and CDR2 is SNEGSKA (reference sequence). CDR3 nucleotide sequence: TGCAGTGGAGTAGAGAATTATCGGACGGGGGAGACCCAGTACTTC. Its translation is CSGVENYRTGETQYF.

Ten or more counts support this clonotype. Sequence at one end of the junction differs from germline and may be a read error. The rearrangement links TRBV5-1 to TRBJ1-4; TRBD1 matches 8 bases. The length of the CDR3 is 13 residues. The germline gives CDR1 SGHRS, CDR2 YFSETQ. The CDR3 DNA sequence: TGTGCCAGCAGGACAGGGTCTAATGAAAAACTGTTTTTT. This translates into CASRTGSNEKLFF.

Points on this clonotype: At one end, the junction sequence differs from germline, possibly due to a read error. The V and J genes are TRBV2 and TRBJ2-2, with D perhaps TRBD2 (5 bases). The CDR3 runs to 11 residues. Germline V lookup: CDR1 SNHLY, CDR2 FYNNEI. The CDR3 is CASTQTGELLF. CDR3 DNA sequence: TGTGCCAGCACCCAGACCGGGGAGCTGCTTTTT.